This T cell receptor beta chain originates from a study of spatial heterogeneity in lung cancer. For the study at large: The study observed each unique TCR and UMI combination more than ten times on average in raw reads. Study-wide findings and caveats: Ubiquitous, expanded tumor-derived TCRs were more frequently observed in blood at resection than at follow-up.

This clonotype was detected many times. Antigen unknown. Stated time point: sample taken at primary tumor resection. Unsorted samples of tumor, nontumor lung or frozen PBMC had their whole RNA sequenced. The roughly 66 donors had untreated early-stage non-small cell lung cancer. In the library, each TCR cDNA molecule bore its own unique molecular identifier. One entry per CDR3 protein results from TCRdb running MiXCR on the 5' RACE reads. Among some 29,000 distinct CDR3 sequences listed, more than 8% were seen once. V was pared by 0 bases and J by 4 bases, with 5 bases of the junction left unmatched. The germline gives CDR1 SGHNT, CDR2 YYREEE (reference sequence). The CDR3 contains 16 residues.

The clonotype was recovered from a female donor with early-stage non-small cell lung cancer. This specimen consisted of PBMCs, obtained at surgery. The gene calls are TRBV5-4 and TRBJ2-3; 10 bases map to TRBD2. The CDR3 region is CASSLALAGVSDTQYF. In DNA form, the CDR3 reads TGTGCCAGCAGCTTGGCTCTAGCGGGAGTCTCAGATACGCAGTATTTT.